The 17 T cell receptor beta chains below all came from one sample that was sequenced in a study of blood T cell repertoires in COVID-19. Sequenced by immunoSEQ multiplex PCR; TCRdb stores in-frame clones only, minus some. This table has 250,000 to 300,000 clones, approximately 88% appearing once. The sample comprised peripheral blood. Receptors were obtained from a woman aged 30 to 39 who had recovered from COVID-19.

Written as DNA, the CDR3 is TGTGCCAGCAGCTTAGCGAGCCCCGGGACATCGGGCTACACCTTC. It encodes CASSLASPGTSGYTF. The gene calls are TRBV7-2 and TRBJ1-2; maybe TRBD1 (6 bases). CDR3 length: 15 amino acids. Between the trimmed V and J ends, which lost 0 bases and 8 bases, there was a span of 16 bases. The V gene's germline CDR1 is SGHTA and CDR2 FQGNSA.

As DNA, the CDR3 is TGTGCCAGCAGTCCGGGGGCAGGGGGCTACGAGCAGTACTTC. Protein: CASSPGAGGYEQYF. The chain has TRBV7-8 and TRBJ2-7; maybe TRBD1 (7 bases). V was shortened by 6 bases and J by 3 bases, with 15 bases between the two germline ends. This CDR3 region has 14 residues. CDR1 is SGHVS and CDR2 is FQNEAQ in the germline V gene.

The chain is built from TRBV6-5 and TRBJ2-2; 10 bases are shared with TRBD2. The CDR3 extends over 14 amino acids. Germline loops: CDR1 MNHEY, CDR2 SVGAGI. With 7 bases clipped from V and 5 bases from J, the junction kept 4 bases outside the gene matches. The CDR3 is CASTAGGRTGELFF. For the CDR3, the DNA is TGTGCCAGCACAGCGGGGGGGCGAACCGGGGAGCTGTTTTTT.

The sample holds one count of this clone. The V gene is TRBV2, the J gene TRBJ2-3; D is perhaps TRBD2 (5 bases). CDR1 is SNHLY, CDR2 FYNNEI, per germline. V was shortened by 6 bases and J by 4 bases, with 17 bases between the two germline ends. This CDR3 is built from 15 residues. The CDR3 loop is CASSQDYISADTQYF. Written as DNA, the CDR3 is TGTGCCAGCAGCCAAGACTATATATCCGCAGATACGCAGTATTTT.

This clone has a handful of counts. Other nucleotide sequences from this sample produce the same CDR3. The rearrangement links TRBV7-8 to TRBJ1-1; TRBD1 matches at 7 bases. The CDR3 extends over 13 amino acids. Germline V gives CDR1 SGHVS, CDR2 FQNEAQ. V shed 3 bases and J 3 bases; nucleotides not matched to a gene: 1. This chain's CDR3 is CASSFDRDTEAFF. Written as DNA, the CDR3 is TGTGCCAGCAGCTTCGACAGGGACACTGAAGCTTTCTTT.

The chain employs TRBV27 and TRBJ1-2, with D possibly TRBD1 on 6 matching bases. The CDR3 totals 14 residues. CDR1 and CDR2 (germline): MNHEY, SMNVEV (reference sequence). V shed 6 bases and J shed 8 bases, with 19 bases lying between them. CDR3 DNA sequence: TGTGCCAGCAGAAACACAGGGTTGTGGTCGGGCTACACCTTC. It is translated as CASRNTGLWSGYTF.

V and J are TRBV4-1 and TRBJ2-5; 12 bases match TRBD1. V lost 3 bases and J lost 11; bases outside the gene matches: 13. Germline CDR1 MGHRA, CDR2 YSYEKL. The CDR3 consists of 16 residues. CDR3 sequence reads: CASSQLPGQGAWGQYF. CDR3 bases: TGCGCCAGCAGCCAGCTTCCGGGACAGGGGGCTTGGGGACAGTACTTC.

This chain joins TRBV20-1 and TRBJ2-1, with TRBD2 matching over 7 bases. After removal of 6 bases from V and 7 bases from J, the junction contained 3 bases not matched to a gene. This CDR3 is 11 amino acids long. CDR1 and CDR2 (germline): DFQATT, SNEGSKA (reference sequence). The CDR3 loop is CSAERGNEQFF. Written as DNA, the CDR3 is TGCAGTGCCGAGCGGGGAAATGAGCAGTTCTTC.

The V and J genes are TRBV2 and TRBJ2-7; TRBD2 aligns across 7 bases. Germline V gene data show CDR1 as SNHLY and CDR2 as FYNNEI. With 4 bases clipped from V and 2 bases from J, the junction kept 11 bases outside the gene matches. The CDR3 has 16 residues. This chain's CDR3 is CASSGLWEGGTYEQYF. In nucleotides, the CDR3 is TGTGCCAGCAGTGGGCTTTGGGAGGGAGGCACCTACGAGCAGTACTTC.

CDR3 in DNA: TGTGCCAGCAGCGACAGGAGCTATGGCTACACCTTC. Translating gives CASSDRSYGYTF. V usage is TRBV2 and J usage is TRBJ1-2, with D possibly TRBD1 on 6 matching bases. The length of the CDR3 is 12 residues. Germline V gene lookup returns CDR1 SNHLY and CDR2 FYNNEI. The V gene lost 6 bases and the J gene lost 4 bases, with 9 bases spanning the gap.

The J gene is TRBJ2-3, the V gene TRBV2; 7 bases line up with TRBD1. This CDR3 is 14 amino acids long. Germline CDR1 SNHLY, CDR2 FYNNEI. V gave up 2 bases and J gave up 1 base; unmatched junction bases: 0. The DNA of the CDR3 is TGTGCCAGCAGTGAACAGGGGGGCACAGATACGCAGTATTTT. This sequence encodes CASSEQGGTDTQYF.

The chain couples TRBV10-2 to TRBJ2-7; 7 nucleotides match TRBD1. Germline V gene data show CDR1 as WSHSY and CDR2 as SAAADI. Germline trimming cut 5 bases from V and 0 bases from J; bases unmatched to any gene: 1. CDR3 length: 13 residues. Written as DNA, the CDR3 is TGCGCCAGCAGTAGACAGGGCTCCTACGAGCAGTACTTC. Translation gives CASSRQGSYEQYF.

This sequence joins TRBV5-1 and TRBJ1-1; D not certain. This CDR3 is 13 amino acids long. Germline V gene data show CDR1 as SGHRS and CDR2 as YFSETQ. Trimming shortened V by 4 bases and J by 7 bases, and 14 bases separated the two germline ends. The CDR3 coding sequence is TGCGCCAGCAGCCCCCCGGCCGGGAGTGAAGCTTTCTTT. As protein: CASSPPAGSEAFF.

This chain connects TRBV2 to TRBJ1-5; D unresolved. The V gene's germline CDR1 is SNHLY and CDR2 FYNNEI. This CDR3 comprises 13 residues. V shed 2 bases and J shed 4 bases, with 6 bases lying between them. CDR3 protein: CASSEQINQPQHF. In DNA form, the CDR3 reads TGTGCCAGCAGTGAACAGATTAATCAGCCCCAGCATTTT.

The chain recombines TRBV28 with TRBJ1-2, with D maybe TRBD1 (5 bases). CDR1 MDHEN and CDR2 SYDVKM come from the germline V gene. The germline V and J ends were trimmed by 4 bases and 1 base, with 13 bases remaining between them. The CDR3 is 15 residues long. The CDR3 DNA follows: TGTGCCAGCAGTTCCCCGGGGGGGGTTAACTATGGCTACACCTTC. Protein product: CASSSPGGVNYGYTF.

The chain has TRBV19 and TRBJ1-5; 8 bases match TRBD1. This CDR3 is 16 amino acids long. V shed 8 bases and J 3 bases; nucleotides not matched to a gene: 12. Germline V gene data show CDR1 as LNHDA and CDR2 as SQIVND (reference sequence). The CDR3 DNA is TGTGCCAGTGCCCCGGTCCGCAGGGGGCTCAATCAGCCCCAGCATTTT. Encoded protein: CASAPVRRGLNQPQHF.

The chain uses TRBV19 and TRBJ1-5; D ambiguous. The germline gives CDR1 LNHDA, CDR2 SQIVND (reference sequence). Trimming took 2 bases from V and 9 from J, leaving 17 bases between them. There are 15 residues in the CDR3. The CDR3 spells CASSISNRREWPQHF. The DNA of the CDR3 is TGTGCCAGTAGTATAAGTAATCGCCGAGAATGGCCCCAGCATTTT.